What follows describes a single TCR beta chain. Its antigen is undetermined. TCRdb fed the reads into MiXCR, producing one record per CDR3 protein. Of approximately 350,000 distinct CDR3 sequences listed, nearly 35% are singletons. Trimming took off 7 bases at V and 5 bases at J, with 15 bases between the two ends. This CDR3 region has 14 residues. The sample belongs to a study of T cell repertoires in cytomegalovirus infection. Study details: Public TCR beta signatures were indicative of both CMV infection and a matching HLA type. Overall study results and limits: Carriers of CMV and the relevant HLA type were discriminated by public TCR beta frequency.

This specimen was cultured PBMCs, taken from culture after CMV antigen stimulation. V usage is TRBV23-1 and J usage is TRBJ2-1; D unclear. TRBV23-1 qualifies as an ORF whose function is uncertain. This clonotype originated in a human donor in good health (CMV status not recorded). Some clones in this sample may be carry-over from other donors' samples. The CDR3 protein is CASIFDRWHNEQFF. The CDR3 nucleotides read TGCGCCAGCATCTTCGACCGATGGCACAATGAGCAGTTCTTC.